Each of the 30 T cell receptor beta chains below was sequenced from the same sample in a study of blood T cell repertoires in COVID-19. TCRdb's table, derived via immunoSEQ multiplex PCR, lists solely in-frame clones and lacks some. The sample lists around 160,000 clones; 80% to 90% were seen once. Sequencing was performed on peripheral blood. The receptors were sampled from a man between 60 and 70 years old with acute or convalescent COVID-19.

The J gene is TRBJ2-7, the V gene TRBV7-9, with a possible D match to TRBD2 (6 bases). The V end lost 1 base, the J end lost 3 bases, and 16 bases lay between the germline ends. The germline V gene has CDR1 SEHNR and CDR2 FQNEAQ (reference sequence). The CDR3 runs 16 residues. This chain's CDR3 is CASSLGLSGGNYEQYF. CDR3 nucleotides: TGTGCCAGCAGCTTAGGGCTATCCGGGGGTAACTACGAGCAGTACTTC.

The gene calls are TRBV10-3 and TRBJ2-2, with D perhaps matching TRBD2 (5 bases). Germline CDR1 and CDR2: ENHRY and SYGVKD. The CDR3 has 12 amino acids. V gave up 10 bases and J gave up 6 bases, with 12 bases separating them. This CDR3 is CATHHGAGELFF. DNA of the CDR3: TGTGCCACCCATCACGGGGCCGGGGAGCTGTTTTTT.

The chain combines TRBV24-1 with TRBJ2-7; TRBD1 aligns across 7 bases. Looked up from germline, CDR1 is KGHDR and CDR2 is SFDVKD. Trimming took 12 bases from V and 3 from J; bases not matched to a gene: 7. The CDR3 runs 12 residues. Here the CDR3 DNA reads TGTGCCCGAGGGGGCCCAGACTACGAGCAGTACTTC. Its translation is CARGGPDYEQYF.

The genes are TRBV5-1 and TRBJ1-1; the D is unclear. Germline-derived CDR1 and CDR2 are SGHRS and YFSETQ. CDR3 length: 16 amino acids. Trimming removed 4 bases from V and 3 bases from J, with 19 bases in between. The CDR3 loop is CASSLRSPGRDTEAFF. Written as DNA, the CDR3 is TGCGCCAGCAGCCTCCGGTCCCCCGGGCGGGACACTGAAGCTTTCTTT.

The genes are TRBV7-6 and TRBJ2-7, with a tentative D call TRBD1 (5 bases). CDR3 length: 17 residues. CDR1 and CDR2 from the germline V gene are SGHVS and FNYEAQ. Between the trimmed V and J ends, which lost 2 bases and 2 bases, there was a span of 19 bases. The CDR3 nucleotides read TGTGCCAGCAGCTTACCAAAAGGGGCCCAGCCAACCTACGAGCAGTACTTC. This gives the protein CASSLPKGAQPTYEQYF.

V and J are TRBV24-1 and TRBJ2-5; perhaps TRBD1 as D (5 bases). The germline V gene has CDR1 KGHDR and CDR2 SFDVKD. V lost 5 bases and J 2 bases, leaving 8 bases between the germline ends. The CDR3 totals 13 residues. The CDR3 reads CATSVGQQETQYF. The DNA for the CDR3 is TGTGCCACCAGTGTGGGGCAGCAAGAGACCCAGTACTTC.

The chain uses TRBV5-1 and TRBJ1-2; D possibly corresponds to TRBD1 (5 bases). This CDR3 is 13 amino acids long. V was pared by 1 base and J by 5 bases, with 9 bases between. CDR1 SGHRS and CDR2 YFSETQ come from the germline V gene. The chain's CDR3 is CASSLQTAYGYTF. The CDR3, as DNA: TGCGCCAGCAGCTTGCAGACAGCGTATGGCTACACCTTC.

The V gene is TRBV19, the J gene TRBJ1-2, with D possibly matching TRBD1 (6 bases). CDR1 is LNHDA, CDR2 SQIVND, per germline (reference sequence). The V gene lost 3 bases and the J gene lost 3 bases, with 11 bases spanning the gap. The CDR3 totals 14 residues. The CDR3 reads CASSIGGADYGYTF. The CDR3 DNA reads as TGTGCCAGTAGTATCGGGGGGGCAGACTATGGCTACACCTTC.

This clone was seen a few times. CDR3 sequence: CASSKDRGATNEKLFF. The DNA for the CDR3 is TGTGCCAGCAGCAAAGACAGGGGGGCAACTAATGAAAAACTGTTTTTT. The chain has TRBV21-1 and TRBJ1-4; whether TRBD1, the table's D call, matches the DNA was not checked. TRBV21-1 counts as a pseudogene. The CDR3 extends over 16 amino acids.

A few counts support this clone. The CDR3 nucleotides are TGTGCCAGTAGTATAAGCTTCGAGTTTCCGGGCACAGATACGCAGTATTTT. It is translated as CASSISFEFPGTDTQYF. J is TRBJ2-3 and V is TRBV19; D unresolved. Trimming took 2 bases from V and 1 from J, leaving 16 bases between them. Germline V gene lookup returns CDR1 LNHDA and CDR2 SQIVND (reference sequence). This CDR3 is 17 amino acids long.

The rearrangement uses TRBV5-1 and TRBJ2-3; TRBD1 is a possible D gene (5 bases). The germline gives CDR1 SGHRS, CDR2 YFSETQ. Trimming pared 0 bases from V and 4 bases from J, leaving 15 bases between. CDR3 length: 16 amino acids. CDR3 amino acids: CASSLVGAYTADTQYF. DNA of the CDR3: TGCGCCAGCAGCTTGGTAGGGGCCTACACCGCAGATACGCAGTATTTT.

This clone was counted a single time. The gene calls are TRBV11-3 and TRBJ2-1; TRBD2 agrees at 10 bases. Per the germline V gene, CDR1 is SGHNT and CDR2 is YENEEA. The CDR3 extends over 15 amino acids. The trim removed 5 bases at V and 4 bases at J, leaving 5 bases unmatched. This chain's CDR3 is CASSPRTSGYNEQFF. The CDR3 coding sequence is TGTGCCAGCAGCCCTCGGACTAGCGGATACAATGAGCAGTTCTTC.

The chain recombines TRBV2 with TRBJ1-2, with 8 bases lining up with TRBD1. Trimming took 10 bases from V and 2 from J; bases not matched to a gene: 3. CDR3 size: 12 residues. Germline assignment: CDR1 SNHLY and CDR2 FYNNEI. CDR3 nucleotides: TGTGCCACCCGGGACAGGAACTATGGCTACACCTTC. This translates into CATRDRNYGYTF.

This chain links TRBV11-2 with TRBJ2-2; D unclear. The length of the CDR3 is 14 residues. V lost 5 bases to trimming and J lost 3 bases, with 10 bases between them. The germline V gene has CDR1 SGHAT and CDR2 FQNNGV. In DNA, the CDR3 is TGTGCCAGCAGCCCGTGGGCCCACACCGGGGAGCTGTTTTTT. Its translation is CASSPWAHTGELFF.

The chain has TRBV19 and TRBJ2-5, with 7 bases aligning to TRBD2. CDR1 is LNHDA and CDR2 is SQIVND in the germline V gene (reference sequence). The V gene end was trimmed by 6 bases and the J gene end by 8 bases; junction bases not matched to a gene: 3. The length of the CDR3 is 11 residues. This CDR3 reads CASRSGLTQYF. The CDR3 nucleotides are TGTGCCAGTAGATCGGGACTAACCCAGTACTTC.

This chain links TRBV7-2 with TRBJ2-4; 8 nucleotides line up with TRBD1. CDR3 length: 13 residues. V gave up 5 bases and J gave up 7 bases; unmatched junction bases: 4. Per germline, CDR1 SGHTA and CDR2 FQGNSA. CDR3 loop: CASSPRQGNIQYF. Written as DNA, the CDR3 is TGTGCCAGCAGCCCCCGACAGGGGAACATTCAGTACTTC.

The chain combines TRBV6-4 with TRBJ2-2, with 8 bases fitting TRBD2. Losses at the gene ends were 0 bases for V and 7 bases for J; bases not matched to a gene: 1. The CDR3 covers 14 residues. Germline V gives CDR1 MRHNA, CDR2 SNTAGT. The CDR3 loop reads CASSDSAGVGELFF. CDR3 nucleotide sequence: TGTGCCAGCAGTGACTCAGCGGGAGTCGGGGAGCTGTTTTTT.

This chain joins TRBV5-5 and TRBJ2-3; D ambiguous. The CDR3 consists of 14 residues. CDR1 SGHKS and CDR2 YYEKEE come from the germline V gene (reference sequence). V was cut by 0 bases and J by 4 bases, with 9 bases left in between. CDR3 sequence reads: CASSLAVAPDTQYF. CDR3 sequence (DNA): TGTGCCAGCAGCTTGGCGGTAGCCCCAGATACGCAGTATTTT. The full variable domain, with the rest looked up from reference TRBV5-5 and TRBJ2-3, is DAGVTQSPTHLIKTRGQQVTLRCSPISGHKSVSWYQQVLGQGPQFIFQYYEKEERGRGNFPDRFSARQFPNYSSELNVNALLLGDSALYLCASSLAVAPDTQYFGPGTRLTVL.

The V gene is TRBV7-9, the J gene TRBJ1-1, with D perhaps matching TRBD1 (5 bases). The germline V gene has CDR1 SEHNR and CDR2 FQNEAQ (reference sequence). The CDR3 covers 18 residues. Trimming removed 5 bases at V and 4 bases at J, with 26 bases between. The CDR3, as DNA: TGTGCCAGCAGCCCAGGAGCCCAGGTGGTGGGGCACCGCACTGAAGCTTTCTTT. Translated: CASSPGAQVVGHRTEAFF.

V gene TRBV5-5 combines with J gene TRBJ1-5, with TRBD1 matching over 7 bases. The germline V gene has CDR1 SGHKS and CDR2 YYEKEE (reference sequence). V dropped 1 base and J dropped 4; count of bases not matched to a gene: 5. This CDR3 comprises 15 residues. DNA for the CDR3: TGTGCCAGCAGCTTGACAGGGGCCCCTAATCAGCCCCAGCATTTT. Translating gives CASSLTGAPNQPQHF.

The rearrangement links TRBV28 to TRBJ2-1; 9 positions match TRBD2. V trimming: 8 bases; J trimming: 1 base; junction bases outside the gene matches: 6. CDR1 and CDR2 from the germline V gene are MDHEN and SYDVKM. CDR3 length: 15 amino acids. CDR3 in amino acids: CASYGAGGSYNEQFF. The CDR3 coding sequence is TGTGCCAGCTATGGAGCGGGAGGTTCCTACAATGAGCAGTTCTTC.

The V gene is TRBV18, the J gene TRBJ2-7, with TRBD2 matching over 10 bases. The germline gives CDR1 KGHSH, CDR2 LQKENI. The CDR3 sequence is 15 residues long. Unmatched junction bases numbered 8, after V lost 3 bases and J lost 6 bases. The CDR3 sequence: CASSPIAGGRIEQYF. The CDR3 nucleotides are TGTGCCAGCTCACCCATAGCGGGAGGTCGTATCGAGCAGTACTTC.

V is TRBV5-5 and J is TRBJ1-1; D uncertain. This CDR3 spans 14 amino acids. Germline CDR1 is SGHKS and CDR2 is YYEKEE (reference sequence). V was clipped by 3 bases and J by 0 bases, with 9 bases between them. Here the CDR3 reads CASSSNPLNTEAFF. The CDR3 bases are TGTGCCAGCAGCTCCAATCCATTGAACACTGAAGCTTTCTTT. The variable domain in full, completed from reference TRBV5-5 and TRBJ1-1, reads DAGVTQSPTHLIKTRGQQVTLRCSPISGHKSVSWYQQVLGQGPQFIFQYYEKEERGRGNFPDRFSARQFPNYSSELNVNALLLGDSALYLCASSSNPLNTEAFFGQGTRLTVV.

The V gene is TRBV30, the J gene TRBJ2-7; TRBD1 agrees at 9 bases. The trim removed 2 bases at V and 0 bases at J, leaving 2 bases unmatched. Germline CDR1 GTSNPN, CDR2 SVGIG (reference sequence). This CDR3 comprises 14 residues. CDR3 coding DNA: TGTGCCTGGAGTCACAGGGGGCCCTCCTACGAGCAGTACTTC. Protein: CAWSHRGPSYEQYF.

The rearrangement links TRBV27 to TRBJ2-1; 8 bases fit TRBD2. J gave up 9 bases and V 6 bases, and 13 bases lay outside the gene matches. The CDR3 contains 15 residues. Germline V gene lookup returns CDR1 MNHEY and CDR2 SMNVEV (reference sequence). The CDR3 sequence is CASSLLLREGREQFF. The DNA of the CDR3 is TGTGCCAGCAGCCTGCTGTTACGGGAGGGCCGTGAGCAGTTCTTC.

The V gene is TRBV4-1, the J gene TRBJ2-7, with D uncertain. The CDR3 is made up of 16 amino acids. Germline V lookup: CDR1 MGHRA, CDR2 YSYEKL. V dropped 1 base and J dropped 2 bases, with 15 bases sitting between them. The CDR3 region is CASSQVIPGFTYEQYF. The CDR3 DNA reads TGCGCCAGCAGCCAAGTAATCCCAGGCTTTACCTACGAGCAGTACTTC.

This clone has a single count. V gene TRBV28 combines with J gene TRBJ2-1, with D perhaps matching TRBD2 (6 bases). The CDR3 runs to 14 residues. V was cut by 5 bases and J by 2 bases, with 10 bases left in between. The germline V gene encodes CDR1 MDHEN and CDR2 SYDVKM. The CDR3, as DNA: TGTGCCAGCAGTCGCGCGGGAACCTACAATGAGCAGTTCTTC. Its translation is CASSRAGTYNEQFF.

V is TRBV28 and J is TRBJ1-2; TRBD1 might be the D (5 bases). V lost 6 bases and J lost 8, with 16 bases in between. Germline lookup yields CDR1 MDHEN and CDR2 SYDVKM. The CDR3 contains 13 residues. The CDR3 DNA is TGTGCCAGCAGCTTCGGGGGACTTGGAGGCTACACCTTC. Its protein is CASSFGGLGGYTF.

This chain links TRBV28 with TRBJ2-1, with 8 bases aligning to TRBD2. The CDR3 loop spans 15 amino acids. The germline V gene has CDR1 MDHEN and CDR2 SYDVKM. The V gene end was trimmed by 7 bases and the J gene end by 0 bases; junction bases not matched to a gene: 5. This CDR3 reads CASTPGGGSYNEQFF. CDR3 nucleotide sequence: TGTGCCAGCACCCCCGGGGGGGGCTCCTACAATGAGCAGTTCTTC. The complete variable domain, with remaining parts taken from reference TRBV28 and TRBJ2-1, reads DVKVTQSSRYLVKRTGEKVFLECVQDMDHENMFWYRQDPGLGLRLIYFSYDVKMKEKGDIPEGYSVSREKKERFSLILESASTNQTSMYLCASTPGGGSYNEQFFGPGTRLTVL.

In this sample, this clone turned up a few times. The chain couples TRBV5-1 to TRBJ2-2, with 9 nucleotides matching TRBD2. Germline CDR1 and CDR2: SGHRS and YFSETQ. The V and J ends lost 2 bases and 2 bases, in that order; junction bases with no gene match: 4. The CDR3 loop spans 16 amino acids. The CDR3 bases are TGCGCCAGCAGCTTCAGGCTAGCGGGAAACACCGGGGAGCTGTTTTTT. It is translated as CASSFRLAGNTGELFF. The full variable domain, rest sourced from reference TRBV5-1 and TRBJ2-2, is KAGVTQTPRYLIKTRGQQVTLSCSPISGHRSVSWYQQTPGQGLQFLFEYFSETQRNKGNFPGRFSGRQFSNSRSEMNVSTLELGDSALYLCASSFRLAGNTGELFFGEGSRLTVL.